This T cell receptor beta chain was captured by sequencing in a study of somatic mutations in cytotoxic T cells in rheumatoid arthritis. Study-wide findings and caveats: Healthy controls showed no age-related rise in CD8+ clonality, whereas rheumatoid arthritis patients did.

Remarks on this clone: Its antigen is not identified.

V trimming: 8 bases; J trimming: 4 bases; junction bases outside the gene matches: 6. Germline V gives CDR1 MNHEY, CDR2 SVGAGI. This CDR3 is 14 amino acids long. The protocol was immunoSEQ multiplex PCR, while the TCRdb copy is restricted to in-frame clones and leaves out a portion. The sample contains some 10,000 clones, 65% to 85% of which appear only once. This chain connects TRBV6-5 to TRBJ2-2; 8 bases match TRBD2. The sequence derives from a woman in her fifties or sixties in good health. Specimen: CD8+ T cells sorted from blood. CDR3 sequence: CASVPGGGTGELFF. In nucleotides, the CDR3 is TGTGCCAGCGTTCCGGGGGGGGGCACCGGGGAGCTGTTTTTT.